The sequence of this TCR beta chain was determined in a study of T-cell reconstitution after alpha-beta-depleted transplantation in children. Study-wide results and limits: In patients about two months after transplant, alpha-beta T cells reportedly arose from several hundred expanded graft clones. Some patients showed high day-60 TCRbeta diversity, which derived from surviving recipient T cells and thymic progenitors. By one year post-transplant, T-cell counts and diversity largely arose from T cells that were newly produced.

Unique molecular identifiers tagged the TCRbeta library. Each CDR3 protein is one row after TCRdb ran MiXCR on the PCR reads. Of fewer than 550,000 distinct CDR3 sequences listed, around 10% are singletons. There are a few counts of this clonotype. As yet, its antigen is unknown. This sample comprised PBMCs, mostly from graft donor cells, obtained 180 days after TCRalphabeta/CD19-depleted stem cell transplant. This clonotype was obtained from a female patient aged 2-9 years who had a stem cell transplant for aplastic anemia, so the T cells may come from the graft donor.

CDR3 region: CSAQRTVGEQFF. The CDR3 region has the DNA TGCAGTGCTCAGAGGACGGTCGGTGAGCAGTTCTTC. The V call is TRBV20-1, the J call TRBJ2-1; D is unclear. The CDR3 contains 12 residues. CDR1 is DFQATT and CDR2 is SNEGSKA in the germline V gene (reference sequence). Trimming removed 5 bases at V and 9 bases at J, with 14 bases between.